A selection of T cell receptor beta chains follows, all from one sample in a study of T-cell memory formation after mild COVID-19. Via MiXCR, TCRdb re-called the 5' RACE reads, giving one row per CDR3 protein. This sample has about 420,000 distinct CDR3 sequences; more than 20% occur once, and the top ten carry less than 15%. Sequenced sample: PBMCs or a T cell subset sorted from them (not recorded which). Every receptor here comes from an adult woman who had mild COVID-19 (a few samples of this study predate the infection). Cell type and time point are not known. The CDR3 runs from the conserved cysteine through the conserved F or W. D genes are given only for firm matches. Size values are once, few and many counts, or a class for expanded clones, and some rows have none.

D,V,size,J,DNA,CDR3
-,TRBV24-1,-,TRBJ2-5,TGTGCCACCAGTGAGCAGGGTTCGGTAGAAGAGACCCAGTACTTC,CATSEQGSVEETQYF
-,TRBV5-8,-,TRBJ2-1,TGTGCCAGCAGTCTACGGTTCAATGAGCAGTTCTTC,CASSLRFNEQFF
-,TRBV29-1,-,TRBJ2-1,TGCAGCGTTGACGACGCAAGGAGCTCCTACAATGAGCAGTTCTTC,CSVDDARSSYNEQFF
-,TRBV29-1,few,TRBJ1-1,TGCAGCGTTTGCCGAGAAATGAACACTGAAGCTTTCTTT,CSVCREMNTEAFF
TRBD2,TRBV2,few,TRBJ2-1,TGTGCCAGCAGAAGTGAAGCGGGAATAAATGAGCAGTTCTTC,CASRSEAGINEQFF
-,TRBV2,-,TRBJ1-1,TGTGCCAGCAGTGTAGCTGCAGGGAGGACTGAAGCTTTCTTT,CASSVAAGRTEAFF
TRBD1,TRBV15,-,TRBJ1-6,TGTGCCACCAGCAGAATCCGGGACAGGCGGGGCGGACGGAACTCACCCCTCCACTTT,CATSRIRDRRGGRNSPLHF
-,TRBV6-5,few,TRBJ1-2,TGTGCCAGCAGTTACGACGGGATACAGAACTATGGCTACACCTTC,CASSYDGIQNYGYTF
-,TRBV20-1,-,TRBJ2-1,TGCAGTGCTAGGACGGGCTATGAGCAGTTCTTC,CSARTGYEQFF
TRBD2,TRBV20-1,-,TRBJ2-2,TGCAGTGCTAGAAGGGAGGGGTCCTACACCGGGGAGCTGTTTTTT,CSARREGSYTGELFF
-,TRBV20-1,few,TRBJ1-5,TGCAGTGCTAGAGACAGGGAGGCTCAGCCCCAGCATTTT,CSARDREAQPQHF
-,TRBV7-3,few,TRBJ1-1,TGTGCCAGCAGCTTTCTGGGGGGCACTGAAGCTTTCTTT,CASSFLGGTEAFF
TRBD2,TRBV29-1,few,TRBJ2-1,TGCAGCGTTCCTAGCGGCAGCTCCTACAATGAGCAGTTCTTC,CSVPSGSSYNEQFF
TRBD1,TRBV6-2/TRBV6-3,-,TRBJ2-7,TGTGCCAGCAGTTCGGGCAGACAGGGCCGTCATTACGAGCAGTACTTC,CASSSGRQGRHYEQYF
-,TRBV24-1,-,TRBJ2-4,TGTGCCACCAGTGCAAATTCGGAGGTTCAGTACTTC,CATSANSEVQYF
TRBD2,TRBV9,-,TRBJ2-2,TGTGCCAGCAGCCCCCGACTAGCGGGAGGGTTTCGAGACACCGGGGAGCTGTTTTTT,CASSPRLAGGFRDTGELFF
TRBD2,TRBV18,-,TRBJ2-7,TGTGCCAGCTCACCACCGGTAGCGGGGCACGAGCAGTACTTC,CASSPPVAGHEQYF
-,TRBV7-2,-,TRBJ1-1,TGTGCCAGCAGCCCTTATGTGAACACTGAAGCTTTCTTT,CASSPYVNTEAFF
TRBD2,TRBV18,few,TRBJ2-1,TGTGCCAGCTCACCGATGACTAGCGGGAACAATGAGCAGTTCTTC,CASSPMTSGNNEQFF
TRBD1,TRBV27,-,TRBJ1-1,TGTGCCAGCAGTTTATCCCCTGGACAGGGGGCTGAATCGAACACTGAAGCTTTCTTT,CASSLSPGQGAESNTEAFF
TRBD2,TRBV7-9,-,TRBJ2-1,TGTGCCAGCAGCTTAAGAGGAGCGGGAGGCTACAATGAGCAGTTCTTC,CASSLRGAGGYNEQFF
-,TRBV5-1,-,TRBJ2-3,TGCGCCAGCAGCACAGGGAGCACAGATACGCAGTATTTT,CASSTGSTDTQYF
TRBD1,TRBV30,few,TRBJ2-2,TGTGCCTGGAGTCCTGGACAGGCGAGCACCGGGGAGCTGTTTTTT,CAWSPGQASTGELFF
-,TRBV7-9,-,TRBJ2-5,TGTGCCAGCTATGACTTTCAAGAGACCCAGTACTTC,CASYDFQETQYF
-,TRBV20-1,-,TRBJ2-7,TGCAGTGCTACCCGGGACAACGGGTTCGAGCAGTACTTC,CSATRDNGFEQYF
-,TRBV7-9,few,TRBJ2-5,TGTGCCAGCAGCTCGGAGGTTTGGACCCAGTACTTC,CASSSEVWTQYF
-,TRBV15,few,TRBJ2-1,TGTGCCACCAGCAAAGCTCTAACTTCCTACAATGAGCAGTTCTTC,CATSKALTSYNEQFF
-,TRBV12-3/TRBV12-4,few,TRBJ1-3,TGTGCCAGCATTCAACGGGGGGGTGGAAACACCATATATTTT,CASIQRGGGNTIYF
-,TRBV11-2,-,TRBJ2-4,TGTGCCAGCAGCTTAGAATCTTGGAACCTGCTAGCCAAAAACATTCAGTACTTC,CASSLESWNLLAKNIQYF
-,TRBV15,-,TRBJ1-4,TGTGCCACCAGCAGAGAAGGGTCTGCAACTAATGAAAAACTGTTTTTT,CATSREGSATNEKLFF
-,TRBV5-1,-,TRBJ2-7,TGCGCCAGCAGCTTGGCCGCGACGAATGCCTACGAGCAGTACTTC,CASSLAATNAYEQYF
TRBD2,TRBV5-5,few,TRBJ2-5,TGTGCCAGCAGCGCGGGACTAGCGGGGGGGCCACGGGAGACCCAGTACTTC,CASSAGLAGGPRETQYF
-,TRBV5-5,few,TRBJ1-3,TGTGCCAGCAGCTTCTGGGGACGTGGAAACACCATATATTTT,CASSFWGRGNTIYF
TRBD2,TRBV6-4,-,TRBJ2-3,TGTGCCATCTCGGGACTAGCGGGGACCTCTAGCACAGATACGCAGTATTTT,CAISGLAGTSSTDTQYF
-,TRBV5-6,few,TRBJ1-6,TGTGCCAGCAGCTTGGTACGGGGCGCAGATTCACCCCTCCACTTT,CASSLVRGADSPLHF
TRBD1,TRBV5-1,-,TRBJ1-1,TGCGCCAGCAGCCCGGGGACAGGGGGCACGGGAACTGAAGCTTTCTTT,CASSPGTGGTGTEAFF
TRBD1,TRBV6-2/TRBV6-3,-,TRBJ2-1,TGTGCCGCTCGGACAGGGGGCTCCTACAATGAGCAGTTCTTC,CAARTGGSYNEQFF
TRBD2,TRBV5-1,-,TRBJ2-3,TGCGCCAGCAGCCTCACTATGGGACTAGCGAACACAGATACGCAGTATTTT,CASSLTMGLANTDTQYF
TRBD1,TRBV5-1,-,TRBJ2-1,TGCGCCAGTGGGACAGACTTTGGGGCCCCTTCCAATGAGCAGTTCTTC,CASGTDFGAPSNEQFF
TRBD2,TRBV3-1,few,TRBJ2-3,TGTGCCAGCAGCCAAGTTGTGGGAGGGTCCACAGATACGCAGTATTTT,CASSQVVGGSTDTQYF
-,TRBV7-2,many,TRBJ1-3,TGTGCCAGCAGCTTAAGGGCCTCTGGAAACACCATATATTTT,CASSLRASGNTIYF
-,TRBV7-8,-,TRBJ2-7,TGTGCCAGCAGCTTAGGGGACGGCGATTCCTACGAGCAGTACTTC,CASSLGDGDSYEQYF
-,TRBV3-1,few,TRBJ2-2,TGTGCCAGCAGCCGGTCCGGGACGGCGAACACCGGGGAGCTGTTTTTT,CASSRSGTANTGELFF
TRBD2,TRBV7-9,-,TRBJ2-1,TGTGCCAGCAGCTCCCGATGGACTAGCGGGGGTCGCTCCTACAATGAGCAGTTCTTC,CASSSRWTSGGRSYNEQFF
-,TRBV4-2,few,TRBJ2-7,TGTGCCAGCAGCCAAACCTCCCGCTACGAGCAGTACTTC,CASSQTSRYEQYF